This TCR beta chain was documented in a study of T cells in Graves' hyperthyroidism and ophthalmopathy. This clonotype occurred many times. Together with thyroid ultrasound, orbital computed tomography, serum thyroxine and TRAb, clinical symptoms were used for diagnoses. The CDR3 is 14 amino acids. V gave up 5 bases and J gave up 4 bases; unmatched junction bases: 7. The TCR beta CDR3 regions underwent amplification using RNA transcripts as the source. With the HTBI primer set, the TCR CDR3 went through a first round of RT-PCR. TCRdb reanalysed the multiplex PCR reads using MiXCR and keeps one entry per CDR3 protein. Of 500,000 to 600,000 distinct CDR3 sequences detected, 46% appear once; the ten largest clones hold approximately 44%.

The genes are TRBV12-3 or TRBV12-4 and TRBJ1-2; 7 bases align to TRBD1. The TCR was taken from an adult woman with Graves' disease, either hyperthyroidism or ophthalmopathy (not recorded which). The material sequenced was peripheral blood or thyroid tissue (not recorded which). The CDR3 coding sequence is TGTGCCAGCAGTCCCCGACAGGGCGCCTATGGCTACACCTTC. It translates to CASSPRQGAYGYTF.